The present entry profiles one T cell receptor beta chain with its context. Its antigen remains unknown. Germline V gene lookup returns CDR1 SGHDT and CDR2 YYEEEE. The CDR3 totals 15 residues. Trimming removed 3 bases from V and 2 bases from J; junction bases left unmatched: 2. The sample comes from a study of cytomegalovirus exposure and HLA in healthy donors. Overall study results and limits: Relative to the roughly 690-donor mean, N-insertions were reportedly fewer in an Asian-associated ancestry cluster in a later analysis. Excluded were some V segments that proved indistinguishable, including TRBV6-2 and TRBV6-3.

PCR employed 60 Vbeta and 13 Jbeta primers. Method: immunoSEQ multiplex PCR; TCRdb's copy keeps in-frame clones and lacks some. This sample has about 190,000 clones, with more than 70% found just once. Sequenced material: PBMCs. V gene TRBV5-6 combines with J gene TRBJ2-2, with 9 bases aligning to TRBD1. The source is a boy aged 5-17 years in good health and CMV-seronegative. CDR3 sequence: CASSWGQGNTGELFF. CDR3 in DNA: TGTGCCAGCAGCTGGGGACAGGGTAACACCGGGGAGCTGTTTTTT.